The 27 T cell receptor beta chains below come from one sample, sequenced in a study of technical replicates of blood from several donors. Sequencing used immunoSEQ multiplex PCR; TCRdb keeps in-frame clones, though not all of them. The sample lists roughly 69,000 clones, more than 85% occurring once. Sequencing was carried out using PBMCs. Receptors were obtained from a human donor in good health. Some clones in this sample may be carry-over from other donors' samples.

The J gene is TRBJ2-4, the V gene TRBV7-8; a weak D match, TRBD1 (5 bases). The CDR3 runs 13 residues. Germline V gene lookup returns CDR1 SGHVS and CDR2 FQNEAQ. Trimming stripped 1 base from V and 8 bases from J, with 9 bases between. CDR3 protein: CASSLGGADIQYF. CDR3 DNA sequence: TGTGCCAGCAGCTTAGGGGGCGCGGACATTCAGTACTTC.

The V gene is TRBV27, the J gene TRBJ1-2; D gene uncertain. The V end lost 5 bases, the J end lost 7 bases, and 14 bases lay between the germline ends. The germline CDR1 and CDR2 sequences are MNHEY and SMNVEV (reference sequence). CDR3 length: 13 amino acids. CDR3 in amino acids: CASSPTRGSGYTF. CDR3 DNA: TGTGCCAGCAGTCCCACTCGGGGTTCTGGCTACACCTTC.

This chain joins TRBV6-6 and TRBJ1-1; perhaps TRBD1 as D (5 bases). This CDR3 contains 12 residues. The V gene's germline CDR1 is MNHNY and CDR2 SVGAGI (reference sequence). The V and J ends lost 10 bases and 4 bases respectively, with 13 bases between them. As DNA, the CDR3 is TGTGCCACGGGGGAAAGAGTCACTGAAGCTTTCTTT. Translating it yields CATGERVTEAFF.

The rearrangement links TRBV6-1 to TRBJ1-2; 9 nucleotides match TRBD1. Germline loops: CDR1 MNHNS, CDR2 SASEGT. The CDR3 covers 14 residues. The V gene end was trimmed by 7 bases and the J gene end by 4 bases; junction bases not matched to a gene: 7. CDR3 sequence: CASTPGTGIYGYTF. CDR3 nucleotide sequence: TGTGCCAGCACTCCCGGGACAGGGATCTATGGCTACACCTTC.

This clone came up a few times. The CDR3 DNA reads TGCGCCAGCAGCCAAGATTTCCTCCCTCCCTCCTACGAGCAGTACTTC. Amino acids: CASSQDFLPPSYEQYF. The rearrangement uses TRBV4-3 and TRBJ2-7, with no clear D. This CDR3 region has 16 residues. Germline lookup yields CDR1 LGHNA and CDR2 YSLEER. The V and J ends lost 0 bases and 0 bases respectively, with 12 bases between them.

The chain uses TRBV19 and TRBJ2-3; 7 bases agree with TRBD2. V lost 5 bases, J lost 1 base, and 6 bases stayed unmatched. The CDR3 runs to 15 residues. The germline gives CDR1 LNHDA, CDR2 SQIVND (reference sequence). The CDR3 DNA follows: TGTGCCAGTAGTCTTTCGGGGGGAGGCACAGATACGCAGTATTTT. It translates to CASSLSGGGTDTQYF.

The chain is built from TRBV19 and TRBJ1-1, with 7 bases aligning to TRBD1. Trimming took 4 bases from V and 7 from J; bases not matched to a gene: 3. CDR3 length: 12 amino acids. Germline values: CDR1 LNHDA, CDR2 SQIVND (reference sequence). The CDR3 reads CASSTQGGEAFF. In DNA, the CDR3 is TGTGCCAGTAGTACCCAGGGGGGTGAAGCTTTCTTT.

This chain joins TRBV7-9 and TRBJ2-1, with 15 bases identical to TRBD2. CDR1 and CDR2 (germline): SEHNR, FQNEAQ (reference sequence). The CDR3 is 17 amino acids. Trimming took 3 bases from V and 4 from J; bases not matched to a gene: 4. The CDR3 sequence: CASSFGTSGRSYNEQFF. CDR3 DNA sequence: TGTGCCAGCAGCTTTGGGACTAGCGGGAGGTCTTACAATGAGCAGTTCTTC.

This clone was counted once. The rearrangement links TRBV4-3 to TRBJ2-1; 15 nucleotides line up with TRBD2. This CDR3 contains 17 residues. Per the germline V gene, CDR1 is LGHNA and CDR2 is YSLEER. V lost 1 base and J lost 8; bases outside the gene matches: 6. The CDR3 DNA reads TGCGCCAGCAGCCAAGGGACTAGCGGGAGGGCTGGGGATGAGCAGTTCTTC. This sequence encodes CASSQGTSGRAGDEQFF.

The genes are TRBV29-1 and TRBJ2-7; TRBD2 matches at 9 bases. Germline CDR1 and CDR2: SQVTM and ANQGSEA. This CDR3 spans 14 amino acids. The V and J ends lost 4 bases and 0 bases, in that order; junction bases with no gene match: 4. Here the CDR3 DNA reads TGCAGCGTTGGGGGGACTAGCATCTCCTACGAGCAGTACTTC. Translated: CSVGGTSISYEQYF.

The chain employs TRBV5-1 and TRBJ2-5, with D possibly being TRBD2 (6 bases). Trimming stripped 3 bases from V and 4 bases from J, with 16 bases between. The CDR3 is 15 residues long. Germline CDR1 SGHRS, CDR2 YFSETQ. The CDR3 nucleotides are TGCGCCAGCAGCTCGGAGGGGACCACAGGAGAGACCCAGTACTTC. It is translated as CASSSEGTTGETQYF.

The chain recombines TRBV18 with TRBJ1-5; a possible D gene is TRBD1 (6 bases). The V gene lost 3 bases and the J gene lost 3 bases, with 9 bases spanning the gap. The CDR3 loop spans 14 amino acids. Germline values: CDR1 KGHSH, CDR2 LQKENI. In DNA form, the CDR3 reads TGTGCCAGCTCACCCGGACAGTTCAATCAGCCCCAGCATTTT. It is translated as CASSPGQFNQPQHF.

The chain is built from TRBV10-3 and TRBJ2-7, with TRBD1 matching 7 bases. CDR1 is ENHRY, CDR2 SYGVKD, per germline. The CDR3 has 17 residues. Trimming at V came to 0 bases and at J to 1 base, leaving 9 bases not matched to a gene. CDR3 sequence reads: CAISESVIRTGSYEQYF. The CDR3 bases are TGTGCCATCAGTGAGTCAGTTATAAGGACAGGATCCTACGAGCAGTACTTC.

The gene calls are TRBV18 and TRBJ1-3; 8 bases fit TRBD1. This CDR3 has 15 residues. V was clipped by 5 bases and J by 0 bases; unmatched bases: 3. Germline CDR1 is KGHSH and CDR2 is LQKENI. CDR3 coding DNA: TGTGCCAGCTCATCGACAGGGGACTCTGGAAACACCATATATTTT. This codes for CASSSTGDSGNTIYF.

The chain links TRBV4-2 to TRBJ2-7; tentative D call: TRBD1 (7 bases). The length of the CDR3 is 16 residues. The ends were cut back, 4 bases at V and 4 bases at J, with 20 bases in the middle. Germline V gene lookup returns CDR1 LGHNA and CDR2 YNFKEQ. The CDR3 region is CASSPTGEAQAYEQYF. DNA of the CDR3: TGTGCCAGCAGCCCTACAGGGGAGGCTCAAGCATACGAGCAGTACTTC.

V usage is TRBV2 and J usage is TRBJ2-3; TRBD2 agrees at 9 bases. Germline V CDR1 and CDR2: SNHLY, FYNNEI. With V trimmed by 6 bases and J by 4 bases, 5 bases remained unmatched. The CDR3 spans 14 residues. CDR3 residues: CASRERGDADTQYF. The CDR3, as DNA: TGTGCCAGCAGAGAGCGGGGGGATGCAGATACGCAGTATTTT.

This chain joins TRBV7-6 and TRBJ2-7, with 9 positions matching TRBD1. The trim removed 3 bases at V and 6 bases at J, leaving 3 bases unmatched. This CDR3 is 13 amino acids long. Germline CDR1 reads SGHVS; CDR2 reads FNYEAQ. The CDR3 is CASSLGQGAEQYF. Here the CDR3 DNA reads TGTGCCAGCAGCTTGGGACAGGGTGCCGAGCAGTACTTC. Full variable domain (outside the CDR3, taken from reference TRBV7-6 and TRBJ2-7): GAGVSQSPRYKVTKRGQDVALRCDPISGHVSLYWYRQALGQGPEFLTYFNYEAQQDKSGLPNDRFSAERPEGSISTLTIQRTEQRDSAMYRCASSLGQGAEQYFGPGTRLTVT.

V is TRBV5-4 and J is TRBJ2-3; a possible D gene is TRBD1 (5 bases). Trimming left V 4 bases short and J 1 base short, with 16 bases between. This CDR3 is 16 amino acids long. Germline V gene lookup returns CDR1 SGHNT and CDR2 YYREEE (reference sequence). Written as DNA, the CDR3 is TGTGCCAGCAGCGTAAGGTGGGGCGGCGGCACAGATACGCAGTATTTT. This gives the protein CASSVRWGGGTDTQYF.

The V call is TRBV18, the J call TRBJ2-1; D is undetermined. The V gene lost 2 bases and the J gene lost 2 bases, with 7 bases spanning the gap. CDR3 length: 14 amino acids. Looked up from germline, CDR1 is KGHSH and CDR2 is LQKENI. CDR3 loop: CASSPTEAYNEQFF. The CDR3 nucleotides read TGTGCCAGCTCACCAACAGAAGCCTACAATGAGCAGTTCTTC.

The chain has TRBV7-2 and TRBJ2-5; possibly TRBD2 for D (6 bases). V was shortened by 1 base and J by 5 bases, with 11 bases between the two germline ends. This CDR3 comprises 14 residues. CDR1 is SGHTA, CDR2 FQGNSA, per germline. CDR3 bases: TGTGCCAGCAGCTTAGGCGGGATTCGGGAGACCCAGTACTTC. Protein product: CASSLGGIRETQYF. The whole variable domain, remainder taken from reference TRBV7-2 and TRBJ2-5, is GAGVSQSPSNKVTEKGKDVELRCDPISGHTALYWYRQSLGQGLEFLIYFQGNSAPDKSGLPSDRFSAERTGGSVSTLTIQRTQQEDSAVYLCASSLGGIRETQYFGPGTRLLVL.

This chain connects TRBV28 to TRBJ1-4; D uncertain. Deletions cut 5 bases from V and 7 bases from J, with 11 bases between. CDR3 size: 13 residues. Germline V gene sequence: CDR1 MDHEN, CDR2 SYDVKM. The CDR3 bases are TGTGCCAGCAGTCAAGGGCGGGGTGAAAAACTGTTTTTT. Translation gives CASSQGRGEKLFF.

The chain carries TRBV7-7 and TRBJ2-1; tentative D call: TRBD2 (5 bases). V was shortened by 5 bases and J by 9 bases, with 14 bases between the two germline ends. CDR1 and CDR2 from the germline V gene are SSHAT and FNYEAQ (reference sequence). The CDR3 spans 13 residues. The CDR3 coding sequence is TGTGCCAGCAGCACCGGACGGGATGGTGAGCAGTTCTTC. This translates into CASSTGRDGEQFF.

The chain links TRBV12-5 to TRBJ2-7, with TRBD1 identical over 7 bases. Germline loops: CDR1 LGHNT, CDR2 FRNRAP. The junction had 9 bases not matched to a gene; V was cut back by 2 bases and J by 5 bases. CDR3 size: 15 residues. In DNA, the CDR3 is TGTGCTAGTGGTTTGTTCCCGACAGGGACGGACGAGCAGTACTTC. Translating gives CASGLFPTGTDEQYF.

The chain combines TRBV7-2 with TRBJ2-3; D remains unclear. The V and J ends lost 5 bases and 1 base respectively, with 7 bases between them. CDR3 size: 13 residues. CDR1 and CDR2 (germline): SGHTA, FQGNSA. CDR3 amino acids: CASSHRGTDTQYF. The CDR3 DNA reads as TGTGCCAGCAGCCATCGGGGCACAGATACGCAGTATTTT.

This clone is medium-sized. The gene calls are TRBV4-2 and TRBJ2-7; TRBD2 aligns across 11 bases. Unmatched junction bases numbered 2, after V lost 0 bases and J lost 4 bases. From germline, CDR1 is LGHNA and CDR2 YNFKEQ. CDR3 length: 15 amino acids. The CDR3 nucleotides read TGTGCCAGCAGCCAAGATACTAGCGGGAGTTACGAGCAGTACTTC. Translating it yields CASSQDTSGSYEQYF.

V and J are TRBV20-1 and TRBJ1-1; no clear D gene. Trimming cost V 6 bases and J 5 bases, with 10 bases left between them. The CDR3 has 11 residues. The germline V gene encodes CDR1 DFQATT and CDR2 SNEGSKA (reference sequence). This CDR3 is CSAPHGTEAFF. CDR3 coding DNA: TGCAGTGCACCACACGGGACTGAAGCTTTCTTT.

V usage is TRBV11-1 and J usage is TRBJ2-1; 7 nucleotides align to TRBD2. The ends lost 4 bases at V and 7 bases at J; junction bases unmatched: 4. The CDR3 is 13 amino acids. The germline V gene has CDR1 SGHAT and CDR2 FQDESV (reference sequence). Here the CDR3 DNA reads TGTGCCAGCAGCTCGGAGGGAGGGAATGAGCAGTTCTTC. Translation gives CASSSEGGNEQFF.